The 16 T cell receptor beta chains given below trace back to one sample, sequenced in a study of blood T cell repertoires in COVID-19. This table comes from immunoSEQ multiplex PCR, and its TCRdb copy is limited to in-frame clones, with some not included. The sample yields almost 200,000 clones, roughly 80% seen once. Specimen: peripheral blood. The receptors were sampled from a man aged 55 to 70 with COVID-19, enrolled during active disease.

V is TRBV9 and J is TRBJ1-1; D unresolved. This CDR3 region has 14 residues. Germline loops: CDR1 SGDLS, CDR2 YYNGEE. The ends were cut back, 0 bases at V and 2 bases at J, with 8 bases in the middle. CDR3 in amino acids: CASSVGGDNTEAFF. The CDR3 nucleotides read TGTGCCAGCAGCGTAGGGGGAGACAACACTGAAGCTTTCTTT.

This chain uses TRBV14 with TRBJ2-6, with 7 bases identical to TRBD2. Losses at the gene ends were 2 bases for V and 0 bases for J; bases not matched to a gene: 7. Germline CDR1 reads SGHDN; CDR2 reads FVKESK. The CDR3 is made up of 18 amino acids. CDR3 sequence reads: CASSQTGTSASGANVLTF. The CDR3 nucleotides read TGTGCCAGCAGCCAAACAGGAACTAGCGCCTCTGGGGCCAACGTCCTGACTTTC.

The CDR3, as DNA: TGTGCCAGCAGTCTCAAAACAGAGCGGTCGTACTCCTACGAGCAGTACTTC. The encoded protein is CASSLKTERSYSYEQYF. The rearrangement uses TRBV27 and TRBJ2-7; D may be TRBD2 (5 bases). Trimming cost V 5 bases and J 0 bases, with 20 bases left between them. The CDR3 is made up of 17 amino acids. Germline-derived CDR1 and CDR2 are MNHEY and SMNVEV (reference sequence).

J is TRBJ1-5 and V is TRBV18; D uncertain. Germline CDR1 is KGHSH and CDR2 is LQKENI. V lost 5 bases and J lost 2, with 10 bases in between. The CDR3 contains 14 residues. CDR3: CASSEGGGNQPQHF. CDR3 DNA sequence: TGTGCCAGCTCAGAGGGCGGGGGCAATCAGCCCCAGCATTTT.

This clone was seen just once. The CDR3, as DNA: TGTGCCAGCAGCACAACCAACAGGGGGCAGAAAGGCTACACCTTC. Translation gives CASSTTNRGQKGYTF. The J gene is TRBJ1-2, the V gene TRBV6-5, with 9 bases matching TRBD1. Per germline, CDR1 MNHEY and CDR2 SVGAGI. J was trimmed by 8 bases and V by 6 bases; bases with no gene match: 13. The CDR3 totals 15 residues.

The chain has TRBV5-1 and TRBJ2-1, with 11 bases aligning to TRBD1. This CDR3 is 18 amino acids long. Germline values: CDR1 SGHRS, CDR2 YFSETQ. Germline trimming cut 0 bases from V and 2 bases from J; bases unmatched to any gene: 7. CDR3 nucleotides: TGCGCCAGCAGCTTGGCCGGGACAGGGGGTCTTCCCTACAATGAGCAGTTCTTC. Residues: CASSLAGTGGLPYNEQFF.

The V call is TRBV18, the J call TRBJ2-1; TRBD2 matches at 10 bases. The germline V gene encodes CDR1 KGHSH and CDR2 LQKENI. V shed 3 bases and J 3 bases; nucleotides not matched to a gene: 8. This CDR3 is 17 amino acids long. In DNA, the CDR3 is TGTGCCAGCTCACCCGCTAGCGGGAGTTTAGGCTACAATGAGCAGTTCTTC. It translates to CASSPASGSLGYNEQFF. The full variable domain, rest sourced from reference TRBV18 and TRBJ2-1, is NAGVMQNPRHLVRRRGQEARLRCSPMKGHSHVYWYRQLPEEGLKFMVYLQKENIIDESGMPKERFSAEFPKEGPSILRIQQVVRGDSAAYFCASSPASGSLGYNEQFFGPGTRLTVL.

This rearrangement joins TRBV7-3 to TRBJ1-6, with 11 bases aligning to TRBD1. Trimming took 5 bases from V and 7 from J; bases not matched to a gene: 7. The CDR3 runs to 16 residues. CDR1 and CDR2 from the germline V gene are SGHTA and FQGTGA. The CDR3 region has the DNA TGTGCCAGCAGCAAACTCGGGACAGGGGGAAATTCACCCCTCCACTTT. It codes for CASSKLGTGGNSPLHF.

Worth noting for this clone: Distinct nucleotide sequences in the sample also encode this CDR3. The V and J genes are TRBV3-1 (or the pseudogene TRBV3-2) and TRBJ2-1; D is ambiguous. CDR3 size: 13 residues. The germline V and J ends were trimmed by 1 base and 6 bases, with 7 bases remaining between them. Per the germline V gene, CDR1 is LGHDT and CDR2 is YNNKEL (reference sequence). CDR3 sequence: CASSQVFRNEQFF. In DNA, the CDR3 is TGTGCCAGCAGCCAAGTTTTCCGCAATGAGCAGTTCTTC.

The chain joins TRBV28 to TRBJ2-3, with TRBD2 as a possible D gene (5 bases). The germline V and J ends were trimmed by 5 bases and 5 bases, with 20 bases remaining between them. The CDR3 is made up of 16 amino acids. Germline V gene data show CDR1 as MDHEN and CDR2 as SYDVKM. The CDR3 protein is CASSGGSSRGIDTQYF. Written as DNA, the CDR3 is TGTGCCAGCAGTGGAGGTAGCTCACGAGGGATAGATACGCAGTATTTT.

The chain combines TRBV14 with TRBJ2-2; TRBD2 aligns across 9 bases. V trimming: 6 bases; J trimming: 2 bases; junction bases outside the gene matches: 16. This CDR3 has 19 residues. In germline, CDR1 is SGHDN, CDR2 FVKESK. CDR3 loop: CASSQTLFSGSHNTGELFF. Written as DNA, the CDR3 is TGTGCCAGCAGTCAGACCCTCTTTAGCGGGAGCCATAACACCGGGGAGCTGTTTTTT.

V usage is TRBV6-5 and J usage is TRBJ1-5; D is uncertain. Trimming pared 8 bases from V and 4 bases from J, leaving 18 bases between. The CDR3 is made up of 15 amino acids. Germline V CDR1 and CDR2: MNHEY, SVGAGI. The CDR3 loop is CASDGGYPGNQPQHF. CDR3 DNA: TGTGCCAGCGATGGAGGTTACCCTGGTAATCAGCCCCAGCATTTT.

This clone was counted a few times. Here the CDR3 reads CAWRAQVGSPLHF. The CDR3 coding sequence is TGTGCCTGGAGGGCACAGGTTGGATCACCCCTCCACTTT. The V call is TRBV30, the J call TRBJ1-6, with D possibly being TRBD1 (5 bases). V shed 3 bases and J shed 10 bases, with 13 bases lying between them. The CDR3 has 13 residues. CDR1 is GTSNPN and CDR2 is SVGIG in the germline V gene (reference sequence).

This rearrangement joins TRBV5-1 to TRBJ1-1, with D tentatively TRBD1 (6 bases). Trimming left V 0 bases short and J 0 bases short, with 9 bases between. Per the germline V gene, CDR1 is SGHRS and CDR2 is YFSETQ. The length of the CDR3 is 15 residues. The CDR3 reads CASSLVQGLNTEAFF. The CDR3 region has the DNA TGCGCCAGCAGCTTGGTTCAGGGGCTGAACACTGAAGCTTTCTTT.

The V gene is TRBV3-1 (or the pseudogene TRBV3-2), the J gene TRBJ2-1; 12 nucleotides line up with TRBD1. The CDR3 loop spans 16 amino acids. The germline V gene encodes CDR1 LGHDT and CDR2 YNNKEL (reference sequence). Trimming took 5 bases from V and 5 from J; bases not matched to a gene: 7. CDR3 sequence (DNA): TGTGCCAGCAGCTTCCCCGGGACAGGGGGCAACAATGAGCAGTTCTTC. This sequence encodes CASSFPGTGGNNEQFF.

The CDR3 sequence: CASSEQGPYNEQFF. In DNA form, the CDR3 reads TGTGCCAGCAGTGAACAGGGGCCATACAATGAGCAGTTCTTC. The genes are TRBV2 and TRBJ2-1; possible D gene TRBD1, 6 bases. Germline CDR1 SNHLY, CDR2 FYNNEI. The V end was cut by 2 bases, the J end by 4 bases, with 9 bases between. This CDR3 region has 14 residues.